The 28 T cell receptor beta chains below were found in one sample sequenced in a study of blood T cell repertoires in COVID-19. Generated by immunoSEQ multiplex PCR, the TCRdb table keeps only in-frame clones and is missing some. This table holds 150,000 to 200,000 clones, approximately 85% found once. Sample: PBMCs or T cells enriched from blood (not recorded which). The origin of the receptors is a woman in her 30s who had recovered from COVID-19.

This clone was seen only a few times. This chain uses TRBV7-2 with TRBJ2-7; TRBD1 matches 9 bases. This CDR3 comprises 14 residues. The germline gives CDR1 SGHTA, CDR2 FQGNSA. The V and J ends lost 5 bases and 3 bases, in that order; junction bases with no gene match: 5. For the CDR3, the DNA is TGTGCCAGCAGCCAGGGACAGGGTAACTACGAGCAGTACTTC. Translation: CASSQGQGNYEQYF.

This chain uses TRBV3-1 (or the pseudogene TRBV3-2) with TRBJ2-1; TRBD2 aligns across 10 bases. J was trimmed by 6 bases and V by 4 bases; bases with no gene match: 12. Germline CDR1 reads LGHDT; CDR2 reads YNNKEL (reference sequence). The CDR3 consists of 17 residues. The CDR3 DNA sequence: TGTGCCAGCAGCCCCGAGGCTGGACTAGCGGAGCTCAATGAGCAGTTCTTC. Translating it yields CASSPEAGLAELNEQFF.

CDR3 in amino acids: CASSLEAFNYGYTF. DNA for the CDR3: TGTGCCAGCAGTTTGGAGGCCTTTAACTATGGCTACACCTTC. This chain connects TRBV28 to TRBJ1-2, with D hard to call. Looked up from germline, CDR1 is MDHEN and CDR2 is SYDVKM. Trimming removed 3 bases from V and 1 base from J, with 9 bases in between. The CDR3 sequence is 14 residues long.

This clone appeared once. This sequence joins TRBV4-1 and TRBJ2-3, with no clear D. V dropped 4 bases and J dropped 6 bases, with 20 bases sitting between them. CDR1 is MGHRA and CDR2 is YSYEKL in the germline V gene. The CDR3 sequence is 16 residues long. Here the CDR3 DNA reads TGCGCCAGCAGCCCGTTGTCGGTGTGGGCAATCGATACGCAGTATTTT. This gives the protein CASSPLSVWAIDTQYF.

The J gene is TRBJ2-1, the V gene TRBV28, with TRBD2 matching 8 bases. Germline V CDR1 and CDR2: MDHEN, SYDVKM. Trimming took 5 bases from V and 6 from J; bases not matched to a gene: 9. CDR3 length: 15 amino acids. In DNA form, the CDR3 reads TGTGCCAGCAGTGCCTGGGGGACTAGATCCAATGAGCAGTTCTTC. Translation: CASSAWGTRSNEQFF.

This clone was recorded once. The chain joins TRBV19 to TRBJ1-1, with no clear D. V lost 1 base to trimming and J lost 10 bases, with 19 bases between them. Germline V gives CDR1 LNHDA, CDR2 SQIVND (reference sequence). The CDR3 loop spans 15 amino acids. The CDR3 coding sequence is TGTGCCAGTAGTATAGGATTAGCGGGCCTAGGCGCAGCTTTCTTT. Translated: CASSIGLAGLGAAFF.

The chain is built from TRBV5-1 and TRBJ2-5; D is possibly TRBD2 (6 bases). The length of the CDR3 is 15 residues. Trimming removed 7 bases from V and 3 bases from J, with 19 bases in between. Germline V gene data show CDR1 as SGHRS and CDR2 as YFSETQ. CDR3 sequence (DNA): TGCGCCAGCGCGTCTCCCAATAGCGGTAAAGAGACCCAGTACTTC. Amino acid sequence: CASASPNSGKETQYF.

This sequence joins TRBV21-1 and TRBJ2-5; TRBD1 is taken as the D call from the table, unchecked against the DNA. TRBV21-1 is annotated as a pseudogene. The CDR3 consists of 20 residues. Here the CDR3 reads CASSKETGGKGGPQKETQYF. The CDR3 nucleotides read TGTGCCAGCAGCAAAGAAACTGGAGGTAAAGGGGGACCTCAGAAAGAGACCCAGTACTTC.

The rearrangement joins TRBV2 to TRBJ2-3, with TRBD1 identical over 7 bases. There are 15 residues in the CDR3. Per germline, CDR1 SNHLY and CDR2 FYNNEI. With 6 bases clipped from V and 0 bases from J, the junction kept 6 bases outside the gene matches. The CDR3, as DNA: TGTGCCAGCAGGGAACAGGGGTTTAGCACAGATACGCAGTATTTT. It yields the protein CASREQGFSTDTQYF.

This clone showed up just a few times. The rearrangement uses TRBV9 and TRBJ1-2; 7 nucleotides match TRBD1. The CDR3 has 14 amino acids. With V trimmed by 0 bases and J by 8 bases, 7 bases remained unmatched. CDR1 and CDR2 (germline): SGDLS, YYNGEE. CDR3 region: CASSVVEGAGGYTF. CDR3 DNA: TGTGCCAGCAGCGTAGTCGAGGGGGCGGGAGGCTACACCTTC. Together with reference TRBV9 and TRBJ1-2, the CDR3 gives the full variable domain: DSGVTQTPKHLITATGQRVTLRCSPRSGDLSVYWYQQSLDQGLQFLIQYYNGEERAKGNILERFSAQQFPDLHSELNLSSLELGDSALYFCASSVVEGAGGYTFGSGTRLTVV.

This chain connects TRBV30 to TRBJ1-1; D is possibly TRBD1 (5 bases). The V gene lost 0 bases and the J gene lost 3 bases, with 14 bases spanning the gap. Germline V gives CDR1 GTSNPN, CDR2 SVGIG (reference sequence). The CDR3 is made up of 15 amino acids. The CDR3 DNA reads as TGTGCCTGGAGTGTAGGGGTAGGGCCGGACACTGAAGCTTTCTTT. Its translation is CAWSVGVGPDTEAFF. The variable domain in full, completed from reference TRBV30 and TRBJ1-1, reads SQTIHQWPATLVQPVGSPLSLECTVEGTSNPNLYWYRQAAGRGLQLLFYSVGIGQISSEVPQNLSASRPQDRQFILSSKKLLLSDSGFYLCAWSVGVGPDTEAFFGQGTRLTVV.

V is TRBV6-4 and J is TRBJ1-1, with 7 nucleotides matching TRBD1. The CDR3 is 14 amino acids. Germline assignment: CDR1 MRHNA and CDR2 SNTAGT. The V segment lost 0 bases and the J segment 4 bases; nucleotides outside the gene matches: 2. CDR3 protein: CASSDSTGATEAFF. The CDR3 DNA reads as TGTGCCAGCAGTGACTCCACAGGGGCCACTGAAGCTTTCTTT.

V and J are TRBV5-1 and TRBJ1-4; weak D call: TRBD1 (5 bases). There are 15 residues in the CDR3. The germline V gene has CDR1 SGHRS and CDR2 YFSETQ. Between the trimmed V and J ends, which lost 4 bases and 6 bases, there was a span of 16 bases. For the CDR3, the DNA is TGCGCCAGCAGCGATACCGGGACTCCGGATGAAAAACTGTTTTTT. Translated: CASSDTGTPDEKLFF.

The J gene is TRBJ1-6, the V gene TRBV11-2; perhaps TRBD1 as D (5 bases). Trimming removed 6 bases at V and 4 bases at J, with 16 bases between. CDR1 is SGHAT and CDR2 is FQNNGV in the germline V gene. The CDR3 has 16 residues. This chain's CDR3 is CASSDVGRAYNSPLHF. The CDR3 nucleotides are TGTGCCAGCAGTGACGTTGGCAGGGCATATAATTCACCCCTCCACTTT.

CDR3 sequence reads: CASSYGGDRTYEQYF. The CDR3 DNA is TGTGCCAGCAGTTACGGAGGGGACAGAACCTACGAGCAGTACTTC. This chain links TRBV6-5 with TRBJ2-7, with D possibly being TRBD1 (7 bases). Germline CDR1 is MNHEY and CDR2 is SVGAGI. The germline V and J ends were trimmed by 2 bases and 2 bases, with 13 bases remaining between them. The CDR3 spans 15 residues.

The chain has TRBV6-5 and TRBJ2-7; 10 bases are shared with TRBD2. The CDR3 is 15 residues long. Germline CDR1 and CDR2: MNHEY and SVGAGI. Trimming at V came to 0 bases and at J to 7 bases, leaving 6 bases not matched to a gene. The DNA for the CDR3 is TGTGCCAGCAGTTACTCGCTAGCGGGAGCTCGGGAGCAGTACTTC. Protein: CASSYSLAGAREQYF.

The chain links TRBV5-6 to TRBJ2-7, with 8 bases fitting TRBD2. This CDR3 is 14 amino acids long. V gave up 4 bases and J gave up 2 bases; unmatched junction bases: 5. From germline, CDR1 is SGHDT and CDR2 YYEEEE. This CDR3 reads CASSPGTRPYEQYF. The DNA of the CDR3 is TGTGCCAGCAGCCCCGGGACTAGGCCCTACGAGCAGTACTTC. Full variable domain (remainder filled in from reference TRBV5-6 and TRBJ2-7): DAGVTQSPTHLIKTRGQQVTLRCSPKSGHDTVSWYQQALGQGPQFIFQYYEEEERQRGNFPDRFSGHQFPNYSSELNVNALLLGDSALYLCASSPGTRPYEQYFGPGTRLTVT.

The V gene is TRBV19, the J gene TRBJ2-1; 11 bases align to TRBD2. Germline assignment: CDR1 LNHDA and CDR2 SQIVND (reference sequence). With 5 bases clipped from V and 3 bases from J, the junction kept 15 bases outside the gene matches. The CDR3 covers 19 residues. As DNA, the CDR3 is TGTGCCAGTAGTTCCGCTGGTTCCACTAGCGGGAGTGACTACAATGAGCAGTTCTTC. As protein: CASSSAGSTSGSDYNEQFF.

The rearrangement uses TRBV19 and TRBJ2-5, with D unresolved. V was shortened by 2 bases and J by 11 bases, with 9 bases between the two germline ends. CDR1 and CDR2 (germline): LNHDA, SQIVND (reference sequence). The CDR3 contains 11 residues. The CDR3 DNA reads as TGTGCCAGTAGTATACCCCTCCGTCAGTACTTC. Amino acids: CASSIPLRQYF.

The rearrangement links TRBV28 to TRBJ2-7; weak D call: TRBD2 (6 bases). V was cut by 5 bases and J by 3 bases, with 23 bases left in between. Germline V gives CDR1 MDHEN, CDR2 SYDVKM. The CDR3 contains 17 residues. The CDR3 region is CASSRGKGLQRGYEQYF. DNA of the CDR3: TGTGCCAGCAGTCGGGGGAAGGGGCTGCAGAGAGGCTACGAGCAGTACTTC.

This clone was picked up one time. The chain couples TRBV18 to TRBJ2-7, with 10 bases that match TRBD1. This CDR3 contains 18 residues. CDR1 KGHSH and CDR2 LQKENI come from the germline V gene. The V and J ends lost 3 bases and 4 bases, in that order; junction bases with no gene match: 15. Written as DNA, the CDR3 is TGTGCCAGCTCACCTTCCCCTACTTGGACAGGGGGGTCTTACGAGCAGTACTTC. Its protein product is CASSPSPTWTGGSYEQYF.

CDR3: CASTRNLWNEQFF. In DNA, the CDR3 is TGTGCCAGCACAAGAAACCTATGGAATGAGCAGTTCTTC. V gene TRBV2 combines with J gene TRBJ2-1; D remains unclear. Trimming removed 7 bases from V and 7 bases from J, with 14 bases in between. The CDR3 contains 13 residues. Germline CDR1 and CDR2: SNHLY and FYNNEI.

J is TRBJ2-3 and V is TRBV7-2; 11 nucleotides align to TRBD2. The CDR3 totals 17 residues. V dropped 6 bases and J dropped 5; count of bases not matched to a gene: 13. Per germline, CDR1 SGHTA and CDR2 FQGNSA. The CDR3 loop is CASSYIAGGQLIDTQYF. CDR3 nucleotide sequence: TGTGCCAGCAGTTATATAGCGGGAGGGCAGTTAATAGATACGCAGTATTTT.

The chain has TRBV11-2 and TRBJ1-2, with 9 nucleotides matching TRBD1. The CDR3 sequence is 18 residues long. Per the germline V gene, CDR1 is SGHAT and CDR2 is FQNNGV. The junction had 12 bases not matched to a gene; V was cut back by 0 bases and J by 4 bases. The CDR3: CASSLDLSTGGAGYGYTF. CDR3 sequence (DNA): TGTGCCAGCAGCTTAGACCTTTCCACAGGGGGCGCAGGCTATGGCTACACCTTC. The whole variable domain, remainder taken from reference TRBV11-2 and TRBJ1-2, is EAGVAQSPRYKIIEKRQSVAFWCNPISGHATLYWYQQILGQGPKLLIQFQNNGVVDDSQLPKDRFSAERLKGVDSTLKIQPAKLEDSAVYLCASSLDLSTGGAGYGYTFGSGTRLTVV.

The chain is built from TRBV7-9 and TRBJ1-4; D may be TRBD1 (5 bases). The germline V gene encodes CDR1 SEHNR and CDR2 FQNEAQ (reference sequence). The CDR3 is made up of 14 amino acids. Trimming pared 3 bases from V and 2 bases from J, leaving 7 bases between. The CDR3 is CASSFRGTNEKLFF. The CDR3 DNA is TGTGCCAGCAGCTTCCGGGGGACTAATGAAAAACTGTTTTTT.

The genes are TRBV15 and TRBJ2-2, with 9 bases that match TRBD1. The germline V gene encodes CDR1 LNHNV and CDR2 YYDKDF (reference sequence). With 2 bases clipped from V and 1 base from J, the junction kept 5 bases outside the gene matches. The CDR3 is made up of 17 amino acids. The CDR3 DNA reads TGTGCCACCAGCAGATTGAGGACAGGGGAGAACACCGGGGAGCTGTTTTTT. The encoded protein is CATSRLRTGENTGELFF.

This rearrangement joins TRBV6-5 to TRBJ2-7; 8 positions agree with TRBD1. Losses at the gene ends were 2 bases for V and 2 bases for J; bases not matched to a gene: 2. CDR1 and CDR2 (germline): MNHEY, SVGAGI. The CDR3 spans 14 residues. In nucleotides, the CDR3 is TGTGCCAGCAGTTACGGACAGGGTACCTACGAGCAGTACTTC. Translating it yields CASSYGQGTYEQYF.

V is TRBV19 and J is TRBJ1-5; the match to TRBD1 covers 7 bases. The CDR3 covers 14 residues. V lost 6 bases to trimming and J lost 4 bases; unmatched junction nucleotides: 6. Germline lookup yields CDR1 LNHDA and CDR2 SQIVND (reference sequence). The CDR3, as DNA: TGTGCCAGTAGGGGACAGCCCCATAATCAGCCCCAGCATTTT. Its protein is CASRGQPHNQPQHF.